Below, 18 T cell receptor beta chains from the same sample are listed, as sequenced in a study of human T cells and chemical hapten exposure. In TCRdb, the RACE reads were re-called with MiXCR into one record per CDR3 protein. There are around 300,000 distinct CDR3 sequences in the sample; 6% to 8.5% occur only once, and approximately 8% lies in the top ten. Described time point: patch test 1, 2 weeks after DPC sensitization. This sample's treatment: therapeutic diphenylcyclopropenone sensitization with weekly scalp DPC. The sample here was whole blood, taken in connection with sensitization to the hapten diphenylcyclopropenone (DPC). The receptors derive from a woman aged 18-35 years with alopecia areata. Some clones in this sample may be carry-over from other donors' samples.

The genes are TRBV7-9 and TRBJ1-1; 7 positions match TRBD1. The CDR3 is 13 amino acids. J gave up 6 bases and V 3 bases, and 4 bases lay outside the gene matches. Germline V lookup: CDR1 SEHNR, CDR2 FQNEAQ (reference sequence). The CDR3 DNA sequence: TGTGCCAGCAGCTTGACAGGGTCCCCTGAAGCTTTCTTT. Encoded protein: CASSLTGSPEAFF.

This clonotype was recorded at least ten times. The CDR3, as DNA: TGCGCCACCCCCCCGAGGAAACGGGAGACGCAGTATTTT. Amino acids: CATPPRKRETQYF. The V call is TRBV5-1, the J call TRBJ2-3, with TRBD2 as a possible D gene (6 bases). Trimming cost V 9 bases and J 9 bases, with 20 bases left between them. The CDR3 has 13 amino acids. CDR1 SGHRS and CDR2 YFSETQ come from the germline V gene.

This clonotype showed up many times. CDR3 nucleotides: TGCAGTGCTACACACAGGGGGCTTATCATCAATCAGCCCCAGCATTTT. This encodes CSATHRGLIINQPQHF. The gene calls are TRBV20-1 and TRBJ1-5; 9 nucleotides agree with TRBD1. With 4 bases clipped from V and 3 bases from J, the junction kept 10 bases outside the gene matches. Germline CDR1 is DFQATT and CDR2 is SNEGSKA (reference sequence). The CDR3 sequence is 16 residues long.

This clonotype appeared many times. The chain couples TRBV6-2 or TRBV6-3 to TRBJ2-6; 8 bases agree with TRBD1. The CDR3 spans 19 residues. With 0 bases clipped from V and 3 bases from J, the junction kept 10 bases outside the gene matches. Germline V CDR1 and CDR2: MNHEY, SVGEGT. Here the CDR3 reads CASSYSLDRAQFGANVLTF. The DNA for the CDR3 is TGTGCCAGCAGTTACTCCCTGGACAGGGCTCAGTTTGGGGCCAACGTCCTGACTTTC.

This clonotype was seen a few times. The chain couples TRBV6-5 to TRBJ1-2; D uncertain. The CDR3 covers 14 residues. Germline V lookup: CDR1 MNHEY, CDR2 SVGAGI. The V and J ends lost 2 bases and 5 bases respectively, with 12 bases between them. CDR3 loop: CASSYQAGTYGYTF. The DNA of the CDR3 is TGTGCCAGCAGTTACCAGGCTGGAACTTATGGCTACACCTTC.

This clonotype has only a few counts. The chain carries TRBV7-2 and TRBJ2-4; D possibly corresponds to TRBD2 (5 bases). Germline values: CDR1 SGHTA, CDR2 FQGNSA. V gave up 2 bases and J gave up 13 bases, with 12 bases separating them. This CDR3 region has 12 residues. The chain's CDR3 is CASSLRGRVQYF. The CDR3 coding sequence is TGTGCCAGCAGCTTACGAGGGCGGGTCCAGTACTTC.

CDR3 sequence reads: CASSAIGGIHSNQPQHF. The CDR3 DNA reads TGTGCCAGCAGTGCCATTGGGGGGATACATAGCAATCAGCCCCAGCATTTT. The gene calls are TRBV6-1 and TRBJ1-5; D is perhaps TRBD1 (5 bases). Germline lookup yields CDR1 MNHNS and CDR2 SASEGT. The CDR3 loop spans 17 amino acids. Trimming cost V 4 bases and J 0 bases, with 16 bases left between them.

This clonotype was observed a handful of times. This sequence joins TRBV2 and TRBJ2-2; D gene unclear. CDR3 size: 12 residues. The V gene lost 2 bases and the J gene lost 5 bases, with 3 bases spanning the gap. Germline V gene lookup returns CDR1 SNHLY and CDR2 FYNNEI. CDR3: CASSEFTGELFF. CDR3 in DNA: TGTGCCAGCAGTGAATTTACCGGGGAGCTGTTTTTT.

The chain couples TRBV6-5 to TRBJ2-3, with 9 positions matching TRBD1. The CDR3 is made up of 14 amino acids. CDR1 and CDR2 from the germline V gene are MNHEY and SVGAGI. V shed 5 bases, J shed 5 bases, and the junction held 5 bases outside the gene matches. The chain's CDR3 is CASSIGTGRDTQYF. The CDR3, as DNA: TGTGCCAGCAGTATCGGGACAGGGAGAGATACGCAGTATTTT.

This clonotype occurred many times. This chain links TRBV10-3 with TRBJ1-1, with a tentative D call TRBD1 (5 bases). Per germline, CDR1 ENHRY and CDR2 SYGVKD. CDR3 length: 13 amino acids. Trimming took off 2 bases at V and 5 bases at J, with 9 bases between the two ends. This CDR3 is CAISEMEGTEAFF. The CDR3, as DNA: TGTGCCATCAGTGAGATGGAGGGGACTGAAGCTTTCTTT.

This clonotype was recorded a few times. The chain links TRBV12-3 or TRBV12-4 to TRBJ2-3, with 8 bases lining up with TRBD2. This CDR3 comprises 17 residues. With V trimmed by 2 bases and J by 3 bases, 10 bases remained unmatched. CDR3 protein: CASSLSSSGGRTDTQYF. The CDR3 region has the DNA TGTGCCAGCAGTTTATCCTCCTCGGGGGGGCGGACAGATACGCAGTATTTT.

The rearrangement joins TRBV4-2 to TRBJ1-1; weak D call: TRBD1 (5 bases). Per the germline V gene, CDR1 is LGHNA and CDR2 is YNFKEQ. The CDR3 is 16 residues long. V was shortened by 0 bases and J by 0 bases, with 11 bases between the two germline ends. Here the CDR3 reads CASSQEGGAMNTEAFF. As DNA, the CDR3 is TGTGCCAGCAGCCAAGAAGGCGGGGCAATGAACACTGAAGCTTTCTTT.

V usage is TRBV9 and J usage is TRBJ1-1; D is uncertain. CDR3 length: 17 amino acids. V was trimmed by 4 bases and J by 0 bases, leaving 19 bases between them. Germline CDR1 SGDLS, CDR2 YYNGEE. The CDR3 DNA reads TGTGCCAGCAGCCCACATCCGGGCCCAACTATGAACACTGAAGCTTTCTTT. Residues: CASSPHPGPTMNTEAFF.

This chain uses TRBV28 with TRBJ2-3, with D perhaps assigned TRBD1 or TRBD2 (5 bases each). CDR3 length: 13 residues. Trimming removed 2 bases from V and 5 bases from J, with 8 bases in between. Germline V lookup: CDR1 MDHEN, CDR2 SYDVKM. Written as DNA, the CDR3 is TGTGCCAGCAGTTTACGGGGCCTAGATACGCAGTATTTT. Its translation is CASSLRGLDTQYF.

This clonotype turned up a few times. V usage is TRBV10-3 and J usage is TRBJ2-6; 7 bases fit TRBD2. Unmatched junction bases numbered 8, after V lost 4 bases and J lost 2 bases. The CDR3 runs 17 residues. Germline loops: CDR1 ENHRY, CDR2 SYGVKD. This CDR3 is CAISGDRGVPGANVLTF. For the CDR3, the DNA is TGTGCCATCAGTGGAGACCGGGGGGTCCCTGGGGCCAACGTCCTGACTTTC.

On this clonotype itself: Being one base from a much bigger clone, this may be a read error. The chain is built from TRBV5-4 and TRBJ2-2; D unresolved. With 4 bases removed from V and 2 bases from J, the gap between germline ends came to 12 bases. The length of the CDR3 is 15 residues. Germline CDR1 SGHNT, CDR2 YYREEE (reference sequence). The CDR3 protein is CASSQDLKNTGELFF. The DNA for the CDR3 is TGTGCCAGCAGCCAGGACCTCAAAAACACCGGGGAGCTGTTTTTT. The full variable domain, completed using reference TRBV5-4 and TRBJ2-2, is ETGVTQSPTHLIKTRGQQVTLRCSSQSGHNTVSWYQQALGQGPQFIFQYYREEENGRGNFPPRFSGLQFPNYSSELNVNALELDDSALYLCASSQDLKNTGELFFGEGSRLTVL.

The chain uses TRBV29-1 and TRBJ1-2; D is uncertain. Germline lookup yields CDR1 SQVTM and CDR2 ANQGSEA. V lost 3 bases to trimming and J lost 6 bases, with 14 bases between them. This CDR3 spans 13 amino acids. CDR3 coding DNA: TGCAGCGTTGATCTGGGAACCGTTGATGGCTACACCTTC. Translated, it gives CSVDLGTVDGYTF.

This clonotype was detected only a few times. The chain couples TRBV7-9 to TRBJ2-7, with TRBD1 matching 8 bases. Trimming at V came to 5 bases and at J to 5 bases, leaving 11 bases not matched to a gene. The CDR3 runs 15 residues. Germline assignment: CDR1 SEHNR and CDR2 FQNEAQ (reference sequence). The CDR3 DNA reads TGTGCCAGCAGCCCCCCGCAGGGGGCACGCGACGAGCAGTACTTC. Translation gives CASSPPQGARDEQYF.